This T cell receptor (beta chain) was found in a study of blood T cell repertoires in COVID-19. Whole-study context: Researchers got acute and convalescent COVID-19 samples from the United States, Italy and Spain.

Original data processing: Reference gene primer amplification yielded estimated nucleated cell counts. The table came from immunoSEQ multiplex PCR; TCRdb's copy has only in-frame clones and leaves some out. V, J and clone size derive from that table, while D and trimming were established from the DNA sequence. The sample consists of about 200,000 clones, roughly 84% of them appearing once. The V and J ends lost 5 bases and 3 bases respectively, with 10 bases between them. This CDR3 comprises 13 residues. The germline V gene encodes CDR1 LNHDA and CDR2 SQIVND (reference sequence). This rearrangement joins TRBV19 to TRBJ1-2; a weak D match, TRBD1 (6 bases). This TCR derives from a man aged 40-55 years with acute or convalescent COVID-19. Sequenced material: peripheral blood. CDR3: CASSLQGDYGYTF. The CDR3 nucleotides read TGTGCCAGTAGTCTACAGGGAGACTATGGCTACACCTTC. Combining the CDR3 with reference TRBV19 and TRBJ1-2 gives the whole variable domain DGGITQSPKYLFRKEGQNVTLSCEQNLNHDAMYWYRQDPGQGLRLIYYSQIVNDFQKGDIAEGYSVSREKKESFPLTVTSAQKNPTAFYLCASSLQGDYGYTFGSGTRLTVV.